The 23 T cell receptor beta chains listed next were all sequenced from one sample in a study of neurological immune-mediated disorders. Time point noted: technical triplicate 3. TCRdb ran MiXCR on the 5' RACE reads and lists one entry per CDR3 protein. The table has approximately 40,000 distinct CDR3 sequences, about 22% seen once. The sequenced sample consisted of PBMCs. The receptors come from a man between 60 and 70 years old with HTLV-1-associated myelopathy (HAM/TSP).

This clonotype has a count of ten or more. V is TRBV5-1 and J is TRBJ2-7; the match to TRBD2 covers 7 bases. The junction had 9 bases not matched to a gene; V was cut back by 4 bases and J by 5 bases. The CDR3 runs 14 residues. Germline CDR1 is SGHRS and CDR2 is YFSETQ. CDR3 coding DNA: TGCGCCAGCAGCCCCGGGGAGGGTAGAAACGAGCAGTACTTC. Its protein is CASSPGEGRNEQYF.

The rearrangement links TRBV19 to TRBJ1-4; tentatively, D is TRBD1 (6 bases). The V and J ends lost 3 bases and 5 bases respectively, with 16 bases between them. CDR1 is LNHDA, CDR2 SQIVND, per germline (reference sequence). This CDR3 spans 16 amino acids. The CDR3 sequence is CASSMLKGGPNEKLFF. The CDR3 region has the DNA TGTGCCAGTAGTATGCTAAAGGGGGGACCAAATGAAAAACTGTTTTTT.

This chain connects TRBV5-1 to TRBJ2-1; D unclear. Trimming stripped 7 bases from V and 7 bases from J, with 15 bases between. The CDR3 is 13 amino acids. Germline loops: CDR1 SGHRS, CDR2 YFSETQ. The CDR3 nucleotides read TGCGCCAGCGGAAGCTTGTTATCTAATGAGCAGTTCTTC. It translates to CASGSLLSNEQFF.

This clonotype has at least ten counts. The chain has TRBV5-1 and TRBJ1-4; TRBD1 matches 8 bases. CDR1 and CDR2 (germline): SGHRS, YFSETQ. The CDR3 length is 14 residues. The V gene end was trimmed by 3 bases and the J gene end by 8 bases; junction bases not matched to a gene: 6. CDR3 sequence: CASSSTGEEEKLFF. CDR3 DNA sequence: TGCGCCAGCAGCTCGACAGGGGAGGAGGAAAAACTGTTTTTT.

This rearrangement joins TRBV19 to TRBJ1-1, with a possible D match to TRBD1 (5 bases). The germline gives CDR1 LNHDA, CDR2 SQIVND (reference sequence). V shed 5 bases and J shed 0 bases, with 7 bases lying between them. The CDR3 contains 13 residues. CDR3 DNA: TGTGCCAGTAGTGACAGATTGAACACTGAAGCTTTCTTT. Encoded protein: CASSDRLNTEAFF.

The CDR3 DNA reads as TGTGCCAGCAGTTACTCGATAGGGGCAAACTATGGCTACACCTTC. Its translation: CASSYSIGANYGYTF. V usage is TRBV6-5 and J usage is TRBJ1-2; D is perhaps TRBD1 (5 bases). This CDR3 contains 15 residues. V gave up 0 bases and J gave up 2 bases, with 10 bases separating them. The germline V gene has CDR1 MNHEY and CDR2 SVGAGI.

This clonotype appeared many times. The CDR3 sequence is CSARKGGTDEAFF. CDR3 DNA sequence: TGCAGTGCTAGGAAGGGAGGGACAGATGAAGCTTTCTTT. The rearrangement links TRBV20-1 to TRBJ1-1; 7 bases align to TRBD1. This CDR3 is built from 13 residues. V gave up 3 bases and J gave up 7 bases; unmatched junction bases: 8. CDR1 is DFQATT, CDR2 SNEGSKA, per germline (reference sequence).

This clonotype was recorded many times. V and J are TRBV6-5 and TRBJ2-7, with 8 bases that match TRBD1. Unmatched junction bases numbered 5, after V lost 3 bases and J lost 1 base. The CDR3 covers 15 residues. CDR1 and CDR2 (germline): MNHEY, SVGAGI. The CDR3 protein is CASSYGTGLSYEQYF. CDR3 DNA sequence: TGTGCCAGCAGTTATGGGACAGGCCTTTCCTACGAGCAGTACTTC.

This clonotype appeared many times. The gene calls are TRBV14 and TRBJ2-7, with TRBD2 as a possible D gene (5 bases). The CDR3 contains 16 residues. The germline CDR1 and CDR2 sequences are SGHDN and FVKESK. V lost 0 bases and J lost 1, with 13 bases in between. The CDR3: CASSQDSAVVSYEQYF. CDR3 in DNA: TGTGCCAGCAGCCAAGATAGCGCGGTAGTATCCTACGAGCAGTACTTC.

V gene TRBV20-1 combines with J gene TRBJ2-5; 10 bases match TRBD2. The V gene's germline CDR1 is DFQATT and CDR2 SNEGSKA (reference sequence). This CDR3 contains 14 residues. J was trimmed by 5 bases and V by 3 bases; bases with no gene match: 6. DNA of the CDR3: TGCAGTGCTAGTAAGCGGGAGGGCCTGGAGACCCAGTACTTC. Protein sequence: CSASKREGLETQYF.

This clonotype was picked up many times. CDR3 in amino acids: CASSFDGGTNEQFF. For the CDR3, the DNA is TGCGCCAGCAGCTTTGATGGGGGGACGAATGAGCAGTTCTTC. The rearrangement links TRBV5-1 to TRBJ2-1; the D gene is possibly TRBD2 (6 bases). The germline CDR1 and CDR2 sequences are SGHRS and YFSETQ. Trimming took 2 bases from V and 7 from J, leaving 13 bases between them. This CDR3 has 14 residues.

V gene TRBV5-1 combines with J gene TRBJ2-7; 10 nucleotides match TRBD1. The germline CDR1 and CDR2 sequences are SGHRS and YFSETQ. CDR3 length: 15 amino acids. V shed 4 bases, J shed 2 bases, and the junction held 6 bases outside the gene matches. In DNA, the CDR3 is TGCGCCAGCAGCCCAGCCGGGACAGGGGCCTACGAGCAGTACTTC. Its protein is CASSPAGTGAYEQYF.

This clonotype has ten or more counts. The CDR3 region is CASSSRNRGPTNNEQFF. DNA for the CDR3: TGTGCCAGCAGTTCTCGCAACAGGGGGCCAACAAACAATGAGCAGTTCTTC. This rearrangement joins TRBV6-5 to TRBJ2-1, with 9 bases matching TRBD1. J lost 5 bases, V lost 4 bases, and 12 bases had no gene match. The CDR3 runs 17 residues. Germline lookup yields CDR1 MNHEY and CDR2 SVGAGI.

This clonotype ranks as medium-sized. V gene TRBV15 combines with J gene TRBJ2-7, with 9 bases fitting TRBD1. J lost 4 bases, V lost 4 bases, and 11 bases had no gene match. Germline V CDR1 and CDR2: LNHNV, YYDKDF (reference sequence). This CDR3 has 16 residues. CDR3 residues: CATSKSKTGGSYEQYF. The CDR3 region has the DNA TGTGCCACCAGCAAATCCAAGACAGGGGGGAGTTACGAGCAGTACTTC.

In its sample, this clonotype was seen many times. DNA of the CDR3: TGTGCCAGTAGAGCGGGAGGGAGAACTACCGGGGAGCTGTTTTTT. It specifies CASRAGGRTTGELFF. V usage is TRBV12-3 or TRBV12-4 and J usage is TRBJ2-2; TRBD2 matches 10 bases. CDR3 size: 15 residues. V was pared by 9 bases and J by 5 bases, with 9 bases of the junction left unmatched.

In its sample, this clonotype ranks as medium-sized. The chain has TRBV29-1 and TRBJ2-1; 9 positions match TRBD1. Germline CDR1 SQVTM, CDR2 ANQGSEA. Trimming removed 7 bases from V and 0 bases from J; junction bases left unmatched: 7. There are 15 residues in the CDR3. The DNA for the CDR3 is TGCAGCGGACGGGACAGGGAGAGCTCCTACAATGAGCAGTTCTTC. It is translated as CSGRDRESSYNEQFF.

This clonotype was seen many times. The chain combines TRBV5-1 with TRBJ1-5, with 8 positions matching TRBD1. This CDR3 comprises 18 residues. V dropped 4 bases and J dropped 5; count of bases not matched to a gene: 17. The V gene's germline CDR1 is SGHRS and CDR2 YFSETQ. The CDR3 loop reads CASSPMPPRTGQYQPQHF. The CDR3 DNA follows: TGCGCCAGCAGCCCAATGCCCCCTAGGACAGGGCAATATCAGCCCCAGCATTTT.

The chain combines TRBV20-1 with TRBJ2-5, with D maybe TRBD1 (6 bases). Per germline, CDR1 DFQATT and CDR2 SNEGSKA (reference sequence). V was clipped by 4 bases and J by 5 bases, with 14 bases between them. The CDR3 length is 13 residues. This CDR3 is CSAMTQGTETQYF. As DNA, the CDR3 is TGCAGTGCTATGACACAGGGAACGGAGACCCAGTACTTC.

This clonotype was counted at least ten times. In DNA, the CDR3 is TGCGCCAGCAGCCAAGTCCTAGTGCCTACAGCCAAGAACACTGAAGCTTTCTTT. Its protein is CASSQVLVPTAKNTEAFF. This chain uses TRBV4-1 with TRBJ1-1; D gene ambiguous. V was clipped by 1 base and J by 1 base, with 19 bases between them. Per the germline V gene, CDR1 is MGHRA and CDR2 is YSYEKL. The CDR3 totals 18 residues.

The rearrangement joins TRBV7-9 to TRBJ1-2, with a possible D match to TRBD1 (6 bases). Between the trimmed V and J ends, which lost 2 bases and 8 bases, there was a span of 21 bases. Germline CDR1 is SEHNR and CDR2 is FQNEAQ (reference sequence). The CDR3 is 16 amino acids. CDR3 DNA: TGTGCCAGCAGCTTATCCTCACAGGGAGGGACGAAAGGCTACACCTTC. Its protein is CASSLSSQGGTKGYTF.

V usage is TRBV5-1 and J usage is TRBJ1-1; D remains ambiguous. This CDR3 is built from 14 residues. Trimming pared 0 bases from V and 3 bases from J, leaving 9 bases between. In germline, CDR1 is SGHRS, CDR2 YFSETQ. The CDR3 protein is CASSLDFRDTEAFF. The CDR3 region has the DNA TGCGCCAGCAGCTTGGATTTCAGAGACACTGAAGCTTTCTTT.

V and J are TRBV27 and TRBJ1-2; D is uncertain. The CDR3 extends over 12 amino acids. CDR1 is MNHEY and CDR2 is SMNVEV in the germline V gene (reference sequence). Deletions cut 6 bases from V and 1 base from J, with 6 bases between. CDR3 in DNA: TGTGCCAGCAGCCTCTTTAACTATGGCTACACCTTC. Protein product: CASSLFNYGYTF.

This clonotype occurred many times. The chain employs TRBV7-9 and TRBJ1-2, with TRBD1 as a possible D gene (6 bases). The V end lost 7 bases, the J end lost 3 bases, and 15 bases lay between the germline ends. The CDR3 consists of 14 residues. Per germline, CDR1 SEHNR and CDR2 FQNEAQ (reference sequence). The CDR3 here is CASTNREEDYGYTF. The CDR3 DNA reads TGTGCCAGCACCAACAGGGAGGAAGACTATGGCTACACCTTC.